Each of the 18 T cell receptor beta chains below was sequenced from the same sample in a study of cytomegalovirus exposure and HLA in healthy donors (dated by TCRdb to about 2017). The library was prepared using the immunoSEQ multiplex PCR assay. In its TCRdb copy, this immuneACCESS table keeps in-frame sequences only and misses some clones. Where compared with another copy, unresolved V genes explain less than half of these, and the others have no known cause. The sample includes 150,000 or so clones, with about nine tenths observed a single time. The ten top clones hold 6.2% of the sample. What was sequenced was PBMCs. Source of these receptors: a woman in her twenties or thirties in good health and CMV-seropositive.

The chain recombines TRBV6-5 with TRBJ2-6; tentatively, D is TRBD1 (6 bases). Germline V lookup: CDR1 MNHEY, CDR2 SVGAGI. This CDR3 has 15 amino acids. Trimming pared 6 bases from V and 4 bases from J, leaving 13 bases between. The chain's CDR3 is CASSQDSVGANVLTF. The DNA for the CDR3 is TGTGCCAGCAGCCAGGACAGCGTGGGGGCCAACGTCCTGACTTTC.

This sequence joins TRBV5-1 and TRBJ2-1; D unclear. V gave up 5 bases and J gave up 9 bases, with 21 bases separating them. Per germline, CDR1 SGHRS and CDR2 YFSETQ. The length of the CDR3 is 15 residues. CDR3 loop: CASRVSPAPEAEQFF. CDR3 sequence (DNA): TGCGCCAGCAGAGTGTCGCCGGCCCCTGAGGCTGAGCAGTTCTTC.

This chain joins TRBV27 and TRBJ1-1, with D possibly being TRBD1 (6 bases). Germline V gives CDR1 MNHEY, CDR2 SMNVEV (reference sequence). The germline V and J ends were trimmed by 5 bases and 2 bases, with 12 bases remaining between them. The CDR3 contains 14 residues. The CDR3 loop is CASSRSRGNTEAFF. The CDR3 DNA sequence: TGTGCCAGCAGTCGGAGCAGGGGTAACACTGAAGCTTTCTTT.

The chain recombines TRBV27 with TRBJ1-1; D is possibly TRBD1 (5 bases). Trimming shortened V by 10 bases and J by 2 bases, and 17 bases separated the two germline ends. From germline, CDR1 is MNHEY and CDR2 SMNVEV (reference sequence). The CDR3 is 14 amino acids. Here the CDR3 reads CATAIGTHNTEAFF. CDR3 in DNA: TGTGCCACCGCTATCGGGACTCATAACACTGAAGCTTTCTTT.

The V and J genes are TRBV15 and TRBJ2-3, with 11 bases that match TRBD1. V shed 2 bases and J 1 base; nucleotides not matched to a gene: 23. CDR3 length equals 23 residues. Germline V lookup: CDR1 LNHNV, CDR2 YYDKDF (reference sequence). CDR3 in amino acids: CATSRRLMRTGGAVLQGTDTQYF. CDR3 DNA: TGTGCCACCAGCAGACGACTCATGCGGACAGGGGGCGCCGTACTGCAGGGCACAGATACGCAGTATTTT.

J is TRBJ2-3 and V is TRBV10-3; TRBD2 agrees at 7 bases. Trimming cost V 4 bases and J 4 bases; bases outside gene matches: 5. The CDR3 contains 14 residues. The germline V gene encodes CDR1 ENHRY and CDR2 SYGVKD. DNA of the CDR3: TGTGCCATCAGTGCCAGCGGGACCGCAGATACGCAGTATTTT. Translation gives CAISASGTADTQYF.

The CDR3 is CASSQSQTDGNQPQHF. The CDR3 DNA reads TGCGCCAGCAGTCAATCGCAGACAGATGGGAATCAGCCCCAGCATTTT. The gene calls are TRBV23-1 and TRBJ1-5, with D possibly matching TRBD1 (5 bases). TRBV23-1 is given ORF status, its function remaining uncertain. This CDR3 has 16 amino acids. V lost 0 bases to trimming and J lost 4 bases, with 13 bases between them.

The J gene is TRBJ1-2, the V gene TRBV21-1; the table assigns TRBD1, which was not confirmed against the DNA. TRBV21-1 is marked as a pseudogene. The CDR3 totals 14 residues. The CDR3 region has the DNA TGTGCCAGCAGGACGGACAGTCCTAACTATGGCTACACCTTC. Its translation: CASRTDSPNYGYTF.

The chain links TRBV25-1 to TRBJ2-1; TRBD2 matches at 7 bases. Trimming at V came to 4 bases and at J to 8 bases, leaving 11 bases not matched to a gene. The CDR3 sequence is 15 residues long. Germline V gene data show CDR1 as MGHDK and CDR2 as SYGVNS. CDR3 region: CASSGKGGSHDEQFF. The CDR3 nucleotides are TGTGCCAGCAGTGGCAAGGGCGGGAGTCACGATGAGCAGTTCTTC.

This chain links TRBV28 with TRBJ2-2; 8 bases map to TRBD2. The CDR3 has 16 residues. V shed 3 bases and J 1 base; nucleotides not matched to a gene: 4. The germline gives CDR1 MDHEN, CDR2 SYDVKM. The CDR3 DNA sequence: TGTGCCAGCAGTTTTCTAGCGGGTATGAACACCGGGGAGCTGTTTTTT. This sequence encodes CASSFLAGMNTGELFF.

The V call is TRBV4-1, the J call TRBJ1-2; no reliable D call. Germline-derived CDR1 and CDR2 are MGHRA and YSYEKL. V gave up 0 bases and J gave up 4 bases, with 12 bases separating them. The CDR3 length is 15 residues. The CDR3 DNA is TGCGCCAGCAGCCAAGATCGTGGGGAGGTCTATGGCTACACCTTC. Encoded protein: CASSQDRGEVYGYTF.

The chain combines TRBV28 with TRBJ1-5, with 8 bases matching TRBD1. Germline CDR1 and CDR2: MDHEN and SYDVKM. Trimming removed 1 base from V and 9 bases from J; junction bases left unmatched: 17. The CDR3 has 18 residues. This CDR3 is CASSLFWDRREGVLPQHF. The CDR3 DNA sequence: TGTGCCAGCAGTTTATTCTGGGACAGGAGGGAGGGCGTGCTGCCCCAGCATTTT.

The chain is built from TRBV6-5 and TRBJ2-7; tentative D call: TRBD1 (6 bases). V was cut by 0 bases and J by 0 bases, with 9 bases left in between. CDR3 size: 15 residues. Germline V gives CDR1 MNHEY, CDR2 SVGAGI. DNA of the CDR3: TGTGCCAGCAGTTACTCGGTCAGGGGCTCCTACGAGCAGTACTTC. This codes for CASSYSVRGSYEQYF.

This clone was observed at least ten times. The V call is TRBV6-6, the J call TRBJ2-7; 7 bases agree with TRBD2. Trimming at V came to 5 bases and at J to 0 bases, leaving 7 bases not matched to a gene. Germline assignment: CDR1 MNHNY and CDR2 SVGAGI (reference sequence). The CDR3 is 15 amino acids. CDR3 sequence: CASSLSGSISYEQYF. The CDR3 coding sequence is TGTGCCAGCAGTCTTAGCGGGTCTATCTCCTACGAGCAGTACTTC.

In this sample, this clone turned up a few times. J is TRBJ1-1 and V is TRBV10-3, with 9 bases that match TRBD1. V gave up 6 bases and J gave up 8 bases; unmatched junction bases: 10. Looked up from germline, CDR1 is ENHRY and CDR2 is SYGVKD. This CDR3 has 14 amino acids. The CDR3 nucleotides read TGTGCCATCAGCTCGGACAGGGGAAATCAAGAAGCTTTCTTT. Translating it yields CAISSDRGNQEAFF.

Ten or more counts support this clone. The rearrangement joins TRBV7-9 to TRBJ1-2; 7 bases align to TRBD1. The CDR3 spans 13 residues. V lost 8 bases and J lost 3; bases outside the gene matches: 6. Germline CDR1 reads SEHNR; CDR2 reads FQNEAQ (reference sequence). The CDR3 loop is CASVGQLYYGYTF. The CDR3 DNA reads TGTGCCAGCGTGGGACAGCTCTACTATGGCTACACCTTC.

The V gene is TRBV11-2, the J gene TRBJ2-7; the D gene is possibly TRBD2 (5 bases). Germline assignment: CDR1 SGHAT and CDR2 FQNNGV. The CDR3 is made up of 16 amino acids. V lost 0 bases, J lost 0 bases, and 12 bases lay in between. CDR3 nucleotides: TGTGCCAGCAGCTTAGAGGAGGACGGCTCCTCCTACGAGCAGTACTTC. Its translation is CASSLEEDGSSYEQYF.

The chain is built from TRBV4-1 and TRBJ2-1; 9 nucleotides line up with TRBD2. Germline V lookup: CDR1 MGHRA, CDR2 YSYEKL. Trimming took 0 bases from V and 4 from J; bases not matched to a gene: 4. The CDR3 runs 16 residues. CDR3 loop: CASSQEASGVYNEQFF. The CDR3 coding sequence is TGCGCCAGCAGCCAAGAAGCTAGCGGGGTGTACAATGAGCAGTTCTTC.